Described below is a single TCR beta chain sequence and its context. These data come from a study of blood T cell repertoires in COVID-19. Produced via immunoSEQ multiplex PCR; TCRdb's table is partial and in-frame only. The sample contains more than 50,000 clones, 90% of which appear only once. The CDR3 covers 16 residues. J gave up 2 bases and V 3 bases, and 3 bases lay outside the gene matches. Looked up from germline, CDR1 is MNHEY and CDR2 is SVGEGT. The gene calls are TRBV6-2 or TRBV6-3 and TRBJ2-6; 8 bases are shared with TRBD2. Input material: peripheral blood. This sequence originates from a man between 60 and 75 years old with active COVID-19. The CDR3 loop reads CASSYTGLAGANVLTF. The DNA of the CDR3 is TGTGCCAGCAGTTATACGGGACTAGCTGGGGCCAACGTCCTGACTTTC.